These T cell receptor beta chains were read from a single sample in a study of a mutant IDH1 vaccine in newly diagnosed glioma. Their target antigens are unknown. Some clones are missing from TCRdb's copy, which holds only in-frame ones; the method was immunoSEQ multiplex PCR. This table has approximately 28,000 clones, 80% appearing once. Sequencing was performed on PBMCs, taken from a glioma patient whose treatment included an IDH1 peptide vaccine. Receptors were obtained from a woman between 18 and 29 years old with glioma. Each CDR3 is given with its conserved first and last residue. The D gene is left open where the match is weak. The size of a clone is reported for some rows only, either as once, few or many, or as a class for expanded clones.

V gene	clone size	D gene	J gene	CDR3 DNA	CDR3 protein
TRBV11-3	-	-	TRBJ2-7	TGTGCCAGCCGGGAAATAGGGCGCGAGCAGTACTTC	CASREIGREQYF
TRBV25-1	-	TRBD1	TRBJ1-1	TGTGCCAGCAGTGTGGACAGGGCCCCGGGGGCTGAAGCTTTCTTT	CASSVDRAPGAEAFF
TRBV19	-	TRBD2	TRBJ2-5	TGTGCCAGTAGTCCCCGGGGGGGGGCGGCCAAAGAGACCCAGTACTTC	CASSPRGGAAKETQYF
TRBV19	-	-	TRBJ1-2	TGTGCCAGTAGTATAATTGTCTTACCCTTGGGAGGCTACACCTTC	CASSIIVLPLGGYTF
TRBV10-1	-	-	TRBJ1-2	TGCGCCATCCGTAATTGCTACACCTTC	CAIRNCYTF
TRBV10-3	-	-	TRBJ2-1	TGTGCCATCAGCACTGGCGGACCCTTCTTCAATGAGCAGTTCTTC	CAISTGGPFFNEQFF
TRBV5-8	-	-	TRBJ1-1	TGTGCCAGCAGCTTTAGGGTCTCTGAAGCTTTCTTT	CASSFRVSEAFF
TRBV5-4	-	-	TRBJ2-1	TGTGCCAGCAGCCCGCGCCGGCGGGCCGACAATGAGCAGTTCTTC	CASSPRRRADNEQFF
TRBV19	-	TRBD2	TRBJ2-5	TGTGCCAGTAGTACTGGACGGGGGGGGGAGACCCAGTACTTC	CASSTGRGGETQYF
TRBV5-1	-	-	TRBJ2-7	TGCGCCAGCAGCTTTAATAGCAACTACGAGCAGTACTTC	CASSFNSNYEQYF
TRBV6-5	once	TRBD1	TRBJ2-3	TGTGCCAGCAGTTCTGGACAGGGGATCACCGATACGCAGTATTTT	CASSSGQGITDTQYF
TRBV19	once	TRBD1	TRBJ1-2	TGTGCCAGTACCACACCGACAGGGACTTATGGCTACACCTTC	CASTTPTGTYGYTF
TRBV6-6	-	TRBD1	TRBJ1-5	TGTGCCAGCACGACAGGGACCAATCAGCCCCAGCATTTT	CASTTGTNQPQHF
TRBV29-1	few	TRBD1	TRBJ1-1	TGCAGCGGCGACAGGGTGGGCACTGAAGCTTTCTTT	CSGDRVGTEAFF
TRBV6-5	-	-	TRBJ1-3	TGTGCCAGCACTCCCGGTTGGAGAGGGAACACCATATATTTT	CASTPGWRGNTIYF
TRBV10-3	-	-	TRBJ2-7	TGTGCCATCGCGGCCACTTCCGGCTCTTACGAGCAGTACTTC	CAIAATSGSYEQYF
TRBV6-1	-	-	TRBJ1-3	TGTGCCAGCAGTGAAGAACAGGCCTCGTACCTAGACACCATATATTTT	CASSEEQASYLDTIYF
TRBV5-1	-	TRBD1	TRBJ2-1	TGCGCCAGCAGCCCCGGGACAGGGGCCCTCAATGAGCAGTTCTTC	CASSPGTGALNEQFF
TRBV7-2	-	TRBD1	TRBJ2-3	TGTGCCAGCAGCCCTACAGGGGGCGCGGGGGATACGCAGTATTTT	CASSPTGGAGDTQYF
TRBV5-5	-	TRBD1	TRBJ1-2	TGTGCCAGCAGCTTGGAACCGGGACAGGGGGCATCTGGCTACACCTTC	CASSLEPGQGASGYTF
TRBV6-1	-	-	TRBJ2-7	TGTGCCAGCAGCCACGGGCAGTCGGGAGTCGAGCAGTACTTC	CASSHGQSGVEQYF
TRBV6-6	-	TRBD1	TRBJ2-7	TGTGCCAGCAGTTACCCTACGACAGGGTCCTCCTTCGAGCAGTACTTC	CASSYPTTGSSFEQYF
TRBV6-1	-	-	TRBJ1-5	TGTGCCAGCAGTGGACGGGCCCCATACATAGGACAGCCCCAGCATTTT	CASSGRAPYIGQPQHF
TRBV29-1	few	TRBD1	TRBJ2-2	TGCAGCGTTGAAAGGGACAGGGATGGGGAGCTGTTTTTT	CSVERDRDGELFF
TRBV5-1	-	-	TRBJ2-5	TGCGCCAGCAGCCCCACAACTAGTCCTACGGAGACCCAGTACTTC	CASSPTTSPTETQYF
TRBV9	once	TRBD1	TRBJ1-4	TGTGCCAGCAGCGCCGATCCGGGACAGGGGGGAGAAAAACTGTTTTTT	CASSADPGQGGEKLFF
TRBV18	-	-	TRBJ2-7	TGTGCCAGCTCACCCGGGGACTTCTCCTACGAGCAGTACTTC	CASSPGDFSYEQYF
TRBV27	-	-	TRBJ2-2	TGTGCCAGCAGTTTTTCGGGAAAGGACACCGGGGAGCTGTTTTTT	CASSFSGKDTGELFF
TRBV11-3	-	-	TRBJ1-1	TGTGCCAGCAGCTTAGGCGGGGAACGGGTGGCTTTCTTT	CASSLGGERVAFF
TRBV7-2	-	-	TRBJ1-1	TGTGCCAGCAGCTCCACGGGAGGTTCCGGCACTGAAGCTTTCTTT	CASSSTGGSGTEAFF
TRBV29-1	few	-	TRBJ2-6	TGCAGCGCTAGCCGTGACTCTGGGGCCAACGTCCTGACTTTC	CSASRDSGANVLTF
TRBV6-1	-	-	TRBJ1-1	TGTGCCAGCAGTGAACAATCTATCTCTGAAGCTTTCTTT	CASSEQSISEAFF
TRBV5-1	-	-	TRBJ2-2	TGCGCCAGCAGCTTCCAAGACACCGGGGAGCTGTTTTTT	CASSFQDTGELFF
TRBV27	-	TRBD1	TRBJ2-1	TGTGCCAGCACTTCCGGGACAGGCCGCAGGCGGTTCTTC	CASTSGTGRRRFF
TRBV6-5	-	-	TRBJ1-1	TGTGCCAGCCGTTCGATTCCGAACACTGAAGCTTTCTTT	CASRSIPNTEAFF